This T cell receptor (beta chain) comes out of a study of T cell responses to AZD1222 COVID-19 vaccine (dated by TCRdb to the early 2020s). For context, the study as a whole: AZD1222 recipients given second doses at about 4 weeks or at about 12 weeks were pooled, since spike-specific TCR depth and breadth were not found to differ between the two schedules. A total of just over 230 trial participants underwent TCR sequencing, of whom 200 to 220 had received two doses of AZD1222 and approximately 25 had received two doses of the MenACWY control vaccine. Trial participants were enrolled by age into 18-55, 56-69 and 70-plus year subgroups, with roughly 160, 29 and 62 TCR-sequenced participants respectively.

Concerning this clone: The antigen this receptor binds is unknown. One base away there is no much larger clone; base qualities are not given.

Read against the paper, the sample's time point label means: baseline before first vaccination. Vaccinee samples came from UK trials COV001 and COV002, including a single-blind randomized controlled phase 2/3 trial of AZD1222 (ChAdOx1 nCoV-19) in healthy adults. Trial participant PBMC samples were collected at day 0 and day 28 after the second dose for TCRbeta chain sequencing. V is clipped by 1 base and J by 4 bases, and the sequence between their germline boundaries is 14 bases long. CDR1 and CDR2 are drawn from the germline V gene: SGHAT, FQNNGV. The CDR3 runs 16 residues from the cysteine to the phenylalanine. Solely the CDR3 DNA is kept, with 48 bases framed from the first base. The CDR3 regions of human TCRbeta chains were subjected to immunosequencing. In the paper's pipeline: Repertoire TCRs were matched against a reference library of SARS-CoV-2-specific TCRs generated with the MIRA antigen-specificity platform. Breadth was defined as the fraction of unique TCRs that were SARS-CoV-2-associated. Depth was defined as the fraction of total T cells that were SARS-CoV-2-associated. Each spike-specific TCR was assigned to its reactive spike region and to a CD4 or CD8 class using the MIRA data. Log10-transformed breadth and depth values were compared by one-way ANOVA with Sidak's multiple comparisons tests. TCRdb obtained this table from immuneACCESS and retained in-frame rearrangements with V and J assigned. These tables miss some clones; where compared with another copy, unresolved V genes account for less than half of the shortfall, and the remainder is unexplained. V and J calls and clone size are as listed in that table; D and trimming were resolved from the DNA. The sample has 120,000 to 150,000 clones on record, under 95% of them singletons. The top ten hold less than 5.5% of the sample.

Results the study describes overall, beyond this receptor: Reportedly, close to half of the unique spike-specific TCRs recognized epitopes lying outside the regions that are mutated in the B.1.351 and B.1.1.7 variants. The 56-69-year group was small, and its depth increase did not reach significance, likely because of low power. Because no day 14 peak-response samples were available, repertoires were characterized only after the peak T cell response. Conclusions about previously exposed vaccinees are limited, since just 5 or 6 AZD1222 recipients were seropositive for SARS-CoV-2 at baseline. CD4 TCRs associated with the vaccine covered the entire spike protein, and the dominant responses were in regions 160-218 and 743-854. Participants were mostly white British and included more females than males, and it was suggested by the authors that clonal diversity may have been underestimated. After two AZD1222 doses, both the breadth and the depth of spike-specific TCRs were significantly higher than at day 0 and than in MenACWY recipients.

The sample here was peripheral blood, taken on day 0 of AZD1222 vaccination. This TCR was recovered from an adult in good health. The receptor chain draws on TRBV11-2 and TRBJ2-1; no confident D gene assignment can be made. The nucleotide sequence is given as TGTGCCAGCAGCTTAGGTGTAAGGACGGAATACAATGAGCAGTTCTTC. Its protein is CASSLGVRTEYNEQFF.